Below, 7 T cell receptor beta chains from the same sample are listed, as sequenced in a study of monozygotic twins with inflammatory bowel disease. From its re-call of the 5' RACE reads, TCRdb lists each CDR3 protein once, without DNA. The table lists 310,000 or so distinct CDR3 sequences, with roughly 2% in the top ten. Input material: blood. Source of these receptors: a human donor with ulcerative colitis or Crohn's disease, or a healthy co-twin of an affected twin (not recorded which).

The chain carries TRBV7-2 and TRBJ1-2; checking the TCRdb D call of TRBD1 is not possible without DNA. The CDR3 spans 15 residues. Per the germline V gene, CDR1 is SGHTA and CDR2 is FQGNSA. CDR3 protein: CASSPRGQGRGGYTF.

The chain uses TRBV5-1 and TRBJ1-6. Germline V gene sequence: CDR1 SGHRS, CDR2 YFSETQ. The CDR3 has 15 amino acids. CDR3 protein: CASSPDRPPLSPLHF.

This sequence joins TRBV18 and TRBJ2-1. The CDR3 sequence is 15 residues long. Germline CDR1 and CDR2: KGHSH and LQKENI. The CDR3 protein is CASSPNPVGYNEQFF. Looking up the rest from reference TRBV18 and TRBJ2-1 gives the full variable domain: NAGVMQNPRHLVRRRGQEARLRCSPMKGHSHVYWYRQLPEEGLKFMVYLQKENIIDESGMPKERFSAEFPKEGPSILRIQQVVRGDSAAYFCASSPNPVGYNEQFFGPGTRLTVL.

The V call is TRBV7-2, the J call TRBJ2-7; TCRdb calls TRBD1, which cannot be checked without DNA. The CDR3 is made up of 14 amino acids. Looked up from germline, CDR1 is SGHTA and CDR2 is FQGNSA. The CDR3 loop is CASSDRRVFYEQYF.

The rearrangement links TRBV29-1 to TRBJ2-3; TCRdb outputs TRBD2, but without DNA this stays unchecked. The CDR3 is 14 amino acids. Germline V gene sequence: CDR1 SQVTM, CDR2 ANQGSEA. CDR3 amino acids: CSVEASLKTDTQYF.

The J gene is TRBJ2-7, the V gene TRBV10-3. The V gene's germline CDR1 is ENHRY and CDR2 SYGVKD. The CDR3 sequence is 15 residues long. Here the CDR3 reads CAISATNSSSYEQYF.

The CDR3 here is CAWCYQNSPLHF. This sequence joins TRBV30 and TRBJ1-6. Germline V gene sequence: CDR1 GTSNPN, CDR2 SVGIG (reference sequence). The CDR3 length is 12 residues.